The 13 T cell receptor beta chains below come from one sample, sequenced in a study of PD-L1 blockade in urothelial cancer. Method: immunoSEQ multiplex PCR; TCRdb's copy keeps in-frame clones and lacks some. Here the sample spans roughly 51,000 clones, more than 70% being singletons. Time point reported: pretreatment peripheral blood. Sample: PBMCs, taken around atezolizumab (anti-PD-L1) treatment. The receptors stem from a man aged 60 to 69 with urothelial cancer.

This chain connects TRBV7-2 to TRBJ2-1, with 14 bases identical to TRBD2. The CDR3 loop spans 14 amino acids. Germline CDR1 reads SGHTA; CDR2 reads FQGNSA. After removal of 2 bases from V and 14 bases from J, the junction contained 5 bases not matched to a gene. CDR3 coding DNA: TGTGCCAGCAGCTTAAGACTAGCGGGGGGGCCGGAGTTCTTC. It encodes CASSLRLAGGPEFF.

The chain combines TRBV12-5 with TRBJ1-5; D not certain. Germline assignment: CDR1 LGHNT and CDR2 FRNRAP. The CDR3 runs to 14 residues. V lost 1 base and J lost 4, with 8 bases in between. This CDR3 reads CASGLANQNQPQHF. Here the CDR3 DNA reads TGTGCTAGTGGTTTGGCAAACCAGAATCAGCCCCAGCATTTT.

The chain couples TRBV7-9 to TRBJ1-2; TRBD1 matches 12 bases. The length of the CDR3 is 16 residues. The J segment lost 6 bases and the V segment lost 5 bases, leaving 10 bases of the junction unmatched. CDR1 and CDR2 (germline): SEHNR, FQNEAQ (reference sequence). The DNA for the CDR3 is TGTGCCAGCAGCGATCCCCCGGGACAGGGGGCCCATGGCTACACCTTC. Translated: CASSDPPGQGAHGYTF.

The chain couples TRBV9 to TRBJ2-5; 9 bases match TRBD2. This CDR3 region has 14 residues. The germline gives CDR1 SGDLS, CDR2 YYNGEE. V shed 2 bases and J 5 bases; nucleotides not matched to a gene: 4. CDR3 region: CASSVRLAAETQYF. Here the CDR3 DNA reads TGTGCCAGCAGCGTCAGACTAGCGGCTGAGACCCAGTACTTC. Based on the CDR3 plus reference TRBV9 and TRBJ2-5, the full variable domain is DSGVTQTPKHLITATGQRVTLRCSPRSGDLSVYWYQQSLDQGLQFLIQYYNGEERAKGNILERFSAQQFPDLHSELNLSSLELGDSALYFCASSVRLAAETQYFGPGTRLLVL.

The CDR3 DNA is TGTGCCAGCAGTTACTCCGGACAGTTTAGCAATCAGCCCCAGCATTTT. It translates to CASSYSGQFSNQPQHF. This chain uses TRBV6-6 with TRBJ1-5, with D perhaps TRBD1 (6 bases). Germline-derived CDR1 and CDR2 are MNHNY and SVGAGI (reference sequence). V dropped 0 bases and J dropped 0 bases, with 9 bases sitting between them. The CDR3 sequence is 16 residues long.

This chain connects TRBV7-2 to TRBJ1-1; D gene ambiguous. V lost 5 bases to trimming and J lost 2 bases, with 12 bases between them. Germline lookup yields CDR1 SGHTA and CDR2 FQGNSA. The CDR3 consists of 14 residues. This CDR3 is CASSPPRGNTEAFF. CDR3 coding DNA: TGTGCCAGCAGCCCCCCACGGGGTAACACTGAAGCTTTCTTT.

The V and J genes are TRBV21-1 and TRBJ1-1. TRBV21-1 is classified as a pseudogene. This CDR3 contains 15 residues. CDR3 residues: CASSKEADPNTEAFF. DNA of the CDR3: TGTGCCAGCAGCAAAGAGGCGGATCCTAACACTGAAGCTTTCTTT.

The V and J genes are TRBV2 and TRBJ2-1, with 10 nucleotides matching TRBD2. Germline-derived CDR1 and CDR2 are SNHLY and FYNNEI. The CDR3 length is 14 residues. Trimming cost V 5 bases and J 4 bases; bases outside gene matches: 2. The DNA of the CDR3 is TGTGCCAGCAGTAGCGGGGGGGCGTACAATGAGCAGTTCTTC. It is translated as CASSSGGAYNEQFF.

The CDR3 sequence: CASSPVTRSSQETQYF. The CDR3 DNA is TGTGCCAGCTCACCGGTTACACGATCCTCCCAAGAGACCCAGTACTTC. V gene TRBV18 combines with J gene TRBJ2-5; no definite D call. CDR1 is KGHSH and CDR2 is LQKENI in the germline V gene. This CDR3 comprises 16 residues. The V end lost 3 bases, the J end lost 1 base, and 15 bases lay between the germline ends.

This clone is labeled large. The CDR3 sequence is CASRSKESGVSEAFF. The DNA of the CDR3 is TGTGCCAGCAGGAGTAAGGAATCAGGGGTTAGTGAAGCTTTCTTT. The chain combines TRBV6-5 with TRBJ1-1, with D tentatively TRBD1 (6 bases). There are 15 residues in the CDR3. V dropped 6 bases and J dropped 7 bases, with 21 bases sitting between them. Germline assignment: CDR1 MNHEY and CDR2 SVGAGI.

The chain employs TRBV4-1 and TRBJ2-3, with 9 bases identical to TRBD2. V gave up 4 bases and J gave up 6 bases; unmatched junction bases: 11. The CDR3 is 16 amino acids. The V gene's germline CDR1 is MGHRA and CDR2 YSYEKL. CDR3 amino acids: CASSPLRAGGSDTQYF. The CDR3 DNA sequence: TGCGCCAGCAGCCCCTTAAGAGCGGGGGGATCGGATACGCAGTATTTT.

This clone was seen repeatedly, ten times or more. This chain joins TRBV4-2 and TRBJ2-7; 10 bases agree with TRBD1. In germline, CDR1 is LGHNA, CDR2 YNFKEQ. The V gene end was trimmed by 4 bases and the J gene end by 2 bases; junction bases not matched to a gene: 5. CDR3 size: 15 residues. The CDR3 DNA reads as TGTGCCAGCAGCCCGGAGGGGACAGGGGCCTACGAGCAGTACTTC. As protein: CASSPEGTGAYEQYF.

V is TRBV5-4 and J is TRBJ2-7; D may be TRBD1 (6 bases). Between the trimmed V and J ends, which lost 1 base and 0 bases, there was a span of 8 bases. CDR1 is SGHNT, CDR2 YYREEE, per germline (reference sequence). The CDR3 extends over 14 amino acids. The CDR3 coding sequence is TGTGCCAGCAGCTTGCCAGGGGTCTCCTACGAGCAGTACTTC. The encoded protein is CASSLPGVSYEQYF. Looking up the rest from reference TRBV5-4 and TRBJ2-7 gives the full variable domain: ETGVTQSPTHLIKTRGQQVTLRCSSQSGHNTVSWYQQALGQGPQFIFQYYREEENGRGNFPPRFSGLQFPNYSSELNVNALELDDSALYLCASSLPGVSYEQYFGPGTRLTVT.